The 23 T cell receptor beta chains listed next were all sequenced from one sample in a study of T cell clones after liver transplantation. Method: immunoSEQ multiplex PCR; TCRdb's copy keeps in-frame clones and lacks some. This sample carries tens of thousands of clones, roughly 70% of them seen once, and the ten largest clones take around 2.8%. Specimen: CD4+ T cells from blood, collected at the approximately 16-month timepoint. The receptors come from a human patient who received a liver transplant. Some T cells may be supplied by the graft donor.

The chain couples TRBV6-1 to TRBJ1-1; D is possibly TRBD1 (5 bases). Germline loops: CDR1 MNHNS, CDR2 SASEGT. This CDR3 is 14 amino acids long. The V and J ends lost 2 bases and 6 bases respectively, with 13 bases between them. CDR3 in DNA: TGTGCCAGCAGTGAAATCAGGGTTGGGGCTGAAGCTTTCTTT. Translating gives CASSEIRVGAEAFF.

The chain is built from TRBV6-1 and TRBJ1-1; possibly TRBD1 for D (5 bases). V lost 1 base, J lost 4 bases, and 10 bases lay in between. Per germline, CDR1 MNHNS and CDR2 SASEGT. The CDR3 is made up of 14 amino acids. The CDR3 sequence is CASSEVGGVTEAFF. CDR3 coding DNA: TGTGCCAGCAGTGAAGTGGGGGGTGTCACTGAAGCTTTCTTT.

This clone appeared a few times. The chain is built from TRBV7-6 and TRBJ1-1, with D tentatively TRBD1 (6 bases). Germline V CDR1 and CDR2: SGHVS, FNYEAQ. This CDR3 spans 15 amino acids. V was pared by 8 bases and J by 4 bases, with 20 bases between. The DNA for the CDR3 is TGTGCCAGCGCACCGGGGGGCGCGATATTCACTGAAGCTTTCTTT. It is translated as CASAPGGAIFTEAFF.

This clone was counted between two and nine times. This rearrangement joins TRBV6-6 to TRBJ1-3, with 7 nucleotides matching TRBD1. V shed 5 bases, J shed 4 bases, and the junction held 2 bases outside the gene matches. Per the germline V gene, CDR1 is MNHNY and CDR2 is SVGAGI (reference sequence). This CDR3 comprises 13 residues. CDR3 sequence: CASSLTGGNTIYF. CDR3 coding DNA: TGTGCCAGCAGTCTGACAGGGGGAAACACCATATATTTT.

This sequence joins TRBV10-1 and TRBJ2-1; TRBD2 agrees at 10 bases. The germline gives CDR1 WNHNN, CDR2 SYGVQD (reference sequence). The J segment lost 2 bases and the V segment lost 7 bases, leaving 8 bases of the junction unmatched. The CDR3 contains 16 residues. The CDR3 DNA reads TGCGCCAGCACAACACTAGCGGGATTGACCTACAATGAGCAGTTCTTC. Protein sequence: CASTTLAGLTYNEQFF.

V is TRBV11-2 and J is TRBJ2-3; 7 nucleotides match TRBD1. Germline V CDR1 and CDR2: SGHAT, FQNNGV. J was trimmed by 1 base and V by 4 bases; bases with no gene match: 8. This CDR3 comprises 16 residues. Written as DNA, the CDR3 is TGTGCCAGCAGCTCACCCGGGACAGCCCGCACAGATACGCAGTATTTT. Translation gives CASSSPGTARTDTQYF.

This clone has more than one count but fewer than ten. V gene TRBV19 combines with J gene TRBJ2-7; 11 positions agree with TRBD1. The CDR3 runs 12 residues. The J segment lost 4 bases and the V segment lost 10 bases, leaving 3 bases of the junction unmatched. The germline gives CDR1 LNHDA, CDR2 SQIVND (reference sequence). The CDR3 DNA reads TGTGCCACTGGACAGGGGGCTTACGAGCAGTACTTC. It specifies CATGQGAYEQYF. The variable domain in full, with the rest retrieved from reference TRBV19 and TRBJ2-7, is DGGITQSPKYLFRKEGQNVTLSCEQNLNHDAMYWYRQDPGQGLRLIYYSQIVNDFQKGDIAEGYSVSREKKESFPLTVTSAQKNPTAFYLCATGQGAYEQYFGPGTRLTVT.

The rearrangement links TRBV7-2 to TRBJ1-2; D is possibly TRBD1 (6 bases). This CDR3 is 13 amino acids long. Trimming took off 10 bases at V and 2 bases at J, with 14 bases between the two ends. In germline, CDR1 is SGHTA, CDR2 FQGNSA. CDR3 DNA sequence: TGTGCCACCTCACAGGGCGGAAACTATGGCTACACCTTC. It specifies CATSQGGNYGYTF.

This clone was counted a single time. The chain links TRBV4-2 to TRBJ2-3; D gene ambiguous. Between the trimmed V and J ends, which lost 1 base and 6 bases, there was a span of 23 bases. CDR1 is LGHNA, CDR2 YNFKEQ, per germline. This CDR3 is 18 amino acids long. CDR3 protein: CASSQGGGVYGYGDTQYF. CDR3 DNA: TGTGCCAGCAGCCAAGGGGGTGGGGTATATGGTTACGGTGATACGCAGTATTTT.

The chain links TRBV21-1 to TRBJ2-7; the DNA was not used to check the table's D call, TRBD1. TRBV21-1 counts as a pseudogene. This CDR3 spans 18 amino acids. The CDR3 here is CASSKPGPPGQTSLEQYV. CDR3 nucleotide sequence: TGTGCCAGCAGCAAACCGGGCCCACCGGGACAGACCTCTCTCGAGCAGTACGTC.

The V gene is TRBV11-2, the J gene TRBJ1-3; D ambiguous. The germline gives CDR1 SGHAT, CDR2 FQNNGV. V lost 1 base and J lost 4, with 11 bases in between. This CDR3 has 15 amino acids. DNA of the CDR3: TGTGCCAGCAGCTTAGTGCCGGACTCAGGAAACACCATATATTTT. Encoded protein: CASSLVPDSGNTIYF. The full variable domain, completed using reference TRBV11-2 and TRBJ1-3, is EAGVAQSPRYKIIEKRQSVAFWCNPISGHATLYWYQQILGQGPKLLIQFQNNGVVDDSQLPKDRFSAERLKGVDSTLKIQPAKLEDSAVYLCASSLVPDSGNTIYFGEGSWLTVV.

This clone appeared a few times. CDR3 amino acids: CASSLGGTVSRTDTQYF. The CDR3 DNA is TGCGCCAGCAGCTTGGGGGGGACTGTTAGCCGCACAGATACGCAGTATTTT. The chain uses TRBV5-1 and TRBJ2-3; maybe TRBD2 (6 bases). Germline assignment: CDR1 SGHRS and CDR2 YFSETQ. The CDR3 sequence is 17 residues long. The V gene lost 0 bases and the J gene lost 1 base, with 15 bases spanning the gap. Together with reference TRBV5-1 and TRBJ2-3, the CDR3 gives the full variable domain: KAGVTQTPRYLIKTRGQQVTLSCSPISGHRSVSWYQQTPGQGLQFLFEYFSETQRNKGNFPGRFSGRQFSNSRSEMNVSTLELGDSALYLCASSLGGTVSRTDTQYFGPGTRLTVL.

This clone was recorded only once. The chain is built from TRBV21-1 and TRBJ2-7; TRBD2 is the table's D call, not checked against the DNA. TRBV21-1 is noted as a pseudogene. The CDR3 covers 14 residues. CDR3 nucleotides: TGTGCCAGCAGCAAGGGACTAGCGGGAGACGAGCAGTACGTC. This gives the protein CASSKGLAGDEQYV.

The DNA for the CDR3 is TGTGCCAGCAGTCTTAACGGACAGGGACACGGCTACACCTTC. Its translation is CASSLNGQGHGYTF. The chain has TRBV27 and TRBJ1-2; 8 positions match TRBD1. The trim removed 5 bases at V and 8 bases at J, leaving 10 bases unmatched. The germline V gene has CDR1 MNHEY and CDR2 SMNVEV (reference sequence). The CDR3 spans 14 residues.

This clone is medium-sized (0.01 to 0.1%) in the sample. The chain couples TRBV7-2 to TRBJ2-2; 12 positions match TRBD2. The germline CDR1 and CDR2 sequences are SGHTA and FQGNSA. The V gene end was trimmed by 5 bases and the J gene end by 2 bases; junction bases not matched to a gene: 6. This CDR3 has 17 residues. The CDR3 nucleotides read TGTGCCAGCAGCGTATCCGGACTAGCGGGAAACACCGGGGAGCTGTTTTTT. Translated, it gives CASSVSGLAGNTGELFF.

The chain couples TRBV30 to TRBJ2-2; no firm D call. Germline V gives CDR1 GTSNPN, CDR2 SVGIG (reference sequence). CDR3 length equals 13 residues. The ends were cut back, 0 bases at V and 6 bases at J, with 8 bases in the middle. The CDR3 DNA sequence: TGTGCCTGGAGTGTACAAGGTCCCGGGGAGCTGTTTTTT. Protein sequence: CAWSVQGPGELFF.

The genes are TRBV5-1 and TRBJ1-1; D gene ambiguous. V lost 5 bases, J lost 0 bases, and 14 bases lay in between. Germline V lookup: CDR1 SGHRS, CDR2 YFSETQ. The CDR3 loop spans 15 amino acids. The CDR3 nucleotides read TGCGCCAGCAGGCCCAAAGGAAGTATGAACACTGAAGCTTTCTTT. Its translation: CASRPKGSMNTEAFF.

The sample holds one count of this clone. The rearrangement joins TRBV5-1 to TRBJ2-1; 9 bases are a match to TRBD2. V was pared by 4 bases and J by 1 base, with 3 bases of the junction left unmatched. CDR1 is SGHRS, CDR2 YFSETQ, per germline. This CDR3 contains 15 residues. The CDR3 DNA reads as TGCGCCAGCAGCCAGACTAGCGGTTCCTACAATGAGCAGTTCTTC. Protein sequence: CASSQTSGSYNEQFF.

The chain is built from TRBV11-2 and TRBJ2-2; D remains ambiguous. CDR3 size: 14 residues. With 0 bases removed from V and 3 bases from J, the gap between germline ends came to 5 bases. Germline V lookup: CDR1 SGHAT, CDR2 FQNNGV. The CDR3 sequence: CASSLDLYTGELFF. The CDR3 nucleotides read TGTGCCAGCAGCTTAGATCTGTACACCGGGGAGCTGTTTTTT. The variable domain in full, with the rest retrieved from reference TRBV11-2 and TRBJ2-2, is EAGVAQSPRYKIIEKRQSVAFWCNPISGHATLYWYQQILGQGPKLLIQFQNNGVVDDSQLPKDRFSAERLKGVDSTLKIQPAKLEDSAVYLCASSLDLYTGELFFGEGSRLTVL.

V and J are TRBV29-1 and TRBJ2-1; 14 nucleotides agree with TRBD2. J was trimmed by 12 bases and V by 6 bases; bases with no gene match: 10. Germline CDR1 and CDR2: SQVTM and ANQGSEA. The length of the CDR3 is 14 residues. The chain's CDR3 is CSVVRLAGGLRQFF. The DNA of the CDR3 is TGCAGCGTCGTGAGACTAGCGGGAGGGCTCAGGCAGTTCTTC.

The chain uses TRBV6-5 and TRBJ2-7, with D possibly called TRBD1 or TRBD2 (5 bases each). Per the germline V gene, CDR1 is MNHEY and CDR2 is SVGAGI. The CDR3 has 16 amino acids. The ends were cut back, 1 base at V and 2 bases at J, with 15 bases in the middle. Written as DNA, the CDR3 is TGTGCCAGCAGTTACTTTTCTGGGACGGAAGCCTACGAGCAGTACTTC. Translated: CASSYFSGTEAYEQYF.

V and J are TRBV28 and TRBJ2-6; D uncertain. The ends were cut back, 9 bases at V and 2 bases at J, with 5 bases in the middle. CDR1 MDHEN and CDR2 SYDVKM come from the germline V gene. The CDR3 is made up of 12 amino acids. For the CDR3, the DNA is TGTGCCAGTAGAACTGGGGCCAACGTCCTGACTTTC. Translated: CASRTGANVLTF.

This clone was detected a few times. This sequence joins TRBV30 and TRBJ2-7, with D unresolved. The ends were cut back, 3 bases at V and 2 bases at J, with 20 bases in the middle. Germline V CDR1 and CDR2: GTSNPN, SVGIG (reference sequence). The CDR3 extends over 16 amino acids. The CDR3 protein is CAWRAPGQAGTYEQYF. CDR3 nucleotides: TGTGCCTGGAGAGCCCCCGGGCAGGCTGGAACCTACGAGCAGTACTTC.